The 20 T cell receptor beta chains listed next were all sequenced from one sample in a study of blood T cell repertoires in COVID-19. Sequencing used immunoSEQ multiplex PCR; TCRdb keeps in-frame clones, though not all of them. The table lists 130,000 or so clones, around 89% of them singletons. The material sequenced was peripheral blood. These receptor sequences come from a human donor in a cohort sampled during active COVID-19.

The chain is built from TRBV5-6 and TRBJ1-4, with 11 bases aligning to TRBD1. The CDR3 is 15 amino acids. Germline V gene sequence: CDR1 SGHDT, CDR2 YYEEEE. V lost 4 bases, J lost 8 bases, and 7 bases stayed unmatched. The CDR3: CASSVRGQGGEKLFF. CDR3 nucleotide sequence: TGTGCCAGCAGCGTAAGGGGACAGGGGGGAGAAAAACTGTTTTTT.

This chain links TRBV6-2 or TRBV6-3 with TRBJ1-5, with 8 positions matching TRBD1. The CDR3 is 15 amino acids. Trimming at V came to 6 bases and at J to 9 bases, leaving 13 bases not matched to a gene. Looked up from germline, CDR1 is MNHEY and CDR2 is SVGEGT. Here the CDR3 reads CASSPPDRELSPQHF. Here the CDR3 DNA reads TGTGCCAGCAGCCCTCCGGACAGGGAGCTCTCGCCCCAGCATTTT.

The CDR3 loop is CASALGSGGTGELFF. CDR3 nucleotide sequence: TGTGCCAGCGCCTTGGGTAGCGGAGGCACCGGGGAGCTGTTTTTT. This chain joins TRBV6-5 and TRBJ2-2; possible D gene TRBD2, 6 bases. The CDR3 spans 15 residues. Germline CDR1 and CDR2: MNHEY and SVGAGI. The V end lost 8 bases, the J end lost 4 bases, and 17 bases lay between the germline ends.

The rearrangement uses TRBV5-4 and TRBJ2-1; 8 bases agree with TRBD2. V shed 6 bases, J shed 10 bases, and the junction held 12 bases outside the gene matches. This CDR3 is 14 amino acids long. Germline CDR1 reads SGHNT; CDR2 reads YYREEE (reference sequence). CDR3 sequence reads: CASMISGRTREQFF. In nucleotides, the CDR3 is TGTGCCAGCATGATCAGCGGGAGAACACGGGAGCAGTTCTTC.

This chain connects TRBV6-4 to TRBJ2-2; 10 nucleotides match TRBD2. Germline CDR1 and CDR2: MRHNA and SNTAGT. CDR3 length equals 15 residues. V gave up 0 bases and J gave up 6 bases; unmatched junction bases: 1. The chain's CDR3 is CASSDSAGGPGELFF. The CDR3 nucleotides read TGTGCCAGCAGTGACTCAGCGGGGGGGCCCGGGGAGCTGTTTTTT.

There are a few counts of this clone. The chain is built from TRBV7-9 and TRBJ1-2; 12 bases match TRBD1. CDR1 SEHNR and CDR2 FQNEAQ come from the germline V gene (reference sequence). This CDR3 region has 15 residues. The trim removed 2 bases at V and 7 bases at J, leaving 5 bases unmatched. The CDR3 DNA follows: TGTGCCAGCAGCTTACCGGGACAGGGGGCGGTTGGCTACACCTTC. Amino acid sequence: CASSLPGQGAVGYTF.

CDR3 loop: CASSQLPGGDYEQYF. In DNA, the CDR3 is TGTGCCAGCAGCCAACTACCAGGGGGCGATTACGAGCAGTACTTC. The chain links TRBV6-5 to TRBJ2-7, with 8 bases fitting TRBD1. Germline values: CDR1 MNHEY, CDR2 SVGAGI. The CDR3 contains 15 residues. With V trimmed by 6 bases and J by 4 bases, 11 bases remained unmatched.

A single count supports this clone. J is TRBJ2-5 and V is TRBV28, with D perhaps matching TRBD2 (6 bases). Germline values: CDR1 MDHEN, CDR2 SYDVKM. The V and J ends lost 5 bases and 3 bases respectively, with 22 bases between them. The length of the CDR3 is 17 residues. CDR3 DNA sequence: TGTGCCAGCAGTCCATCCACAAAGGGACGGAGGGAAGAGACCCAGTACTTC. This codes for CASSPSTKGRREETQYF.

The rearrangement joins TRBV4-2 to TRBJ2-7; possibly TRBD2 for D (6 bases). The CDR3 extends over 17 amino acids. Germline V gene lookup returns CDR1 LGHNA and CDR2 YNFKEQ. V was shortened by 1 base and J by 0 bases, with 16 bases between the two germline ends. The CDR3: CASSQGGTSLISYEQYF. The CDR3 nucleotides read TGTGCCAGCAGCCAAGGAGGAACTAGCCTGATCTCCTACGAGCAGTACTTC.

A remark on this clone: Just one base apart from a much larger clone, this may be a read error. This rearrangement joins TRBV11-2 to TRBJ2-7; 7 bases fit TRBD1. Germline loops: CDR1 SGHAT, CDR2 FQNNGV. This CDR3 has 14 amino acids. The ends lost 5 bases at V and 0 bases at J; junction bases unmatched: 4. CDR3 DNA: TGTGCCAGCAGCACCCGGGACAGCTCCTACGAGCAGTACTTC. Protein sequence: CASSTRDSSYEQYF.

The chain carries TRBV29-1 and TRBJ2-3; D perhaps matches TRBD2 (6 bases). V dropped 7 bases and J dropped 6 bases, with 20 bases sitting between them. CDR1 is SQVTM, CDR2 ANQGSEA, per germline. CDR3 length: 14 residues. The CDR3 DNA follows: TGCAGCGCCGAACTGGCGGGGAGCGGGGATACGCAGTATTTT. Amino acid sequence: CSAELAGSGDTQYF.

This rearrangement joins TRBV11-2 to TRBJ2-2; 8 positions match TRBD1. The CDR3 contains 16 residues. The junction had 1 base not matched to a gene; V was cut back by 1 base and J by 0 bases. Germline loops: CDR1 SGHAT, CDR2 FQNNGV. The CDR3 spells CASSLATGANTGELFF. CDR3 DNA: TGTGCCAGCAGCTTAGCGACAGGGGCGAACACCGGGGAGCTGTTTTTT.

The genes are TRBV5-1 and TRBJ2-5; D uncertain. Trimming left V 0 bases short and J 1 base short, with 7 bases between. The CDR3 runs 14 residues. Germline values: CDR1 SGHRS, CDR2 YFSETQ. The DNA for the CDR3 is TGCGCCAGCAGCTTGGGGCAGTTCCAAGAGACCCAGTACTTC. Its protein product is CASSLGQFQETQYF.

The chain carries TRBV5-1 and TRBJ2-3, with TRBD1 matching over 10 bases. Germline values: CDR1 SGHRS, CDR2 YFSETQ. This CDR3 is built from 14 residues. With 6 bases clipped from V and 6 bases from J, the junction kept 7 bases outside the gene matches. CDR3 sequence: CASTGQGIVDTQYF. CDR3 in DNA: TGCGCCAGCACGGGACAGGGGATTGTTGATACGCAGTATTTT.

CDR3 sequence reads: CAWRGGRTEAFF. The DNA for the CDR3 is TGTGCCTGGAGAGGGGGCAGAACTGAAGCTTTCTTT. The chain links TRBV30 to TRBJ1-1, with 7 bases identical to TRBD1. V shed 3 bases, J shed 5 bases, and the junction held 3 bases outside the gene matches. The germline CDR1 and CDR2 sequences are GTSNPN and SVGIG (reference sequence). There are 12 residues in the CDR3.

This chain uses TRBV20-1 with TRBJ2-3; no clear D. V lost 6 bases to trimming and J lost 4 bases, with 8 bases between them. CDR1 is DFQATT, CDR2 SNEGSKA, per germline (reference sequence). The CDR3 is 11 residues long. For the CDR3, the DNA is TGCAGTGCCGCAGGCGCAGATACGCAGTATTTT. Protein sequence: CSAAGADTQYF.

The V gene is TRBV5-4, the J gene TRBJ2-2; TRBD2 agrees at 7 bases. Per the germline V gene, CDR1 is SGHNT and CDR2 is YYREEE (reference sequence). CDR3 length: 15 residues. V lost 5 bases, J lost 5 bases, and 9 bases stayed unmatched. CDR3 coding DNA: TGTGCCAGCAGGAGGTTCGCGGGAGAAACCGGGGAGCTGTTTTTT. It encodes CASRRFAGETGELFF. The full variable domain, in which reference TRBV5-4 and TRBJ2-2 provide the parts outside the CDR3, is ETGVTQSPTHLIKTRGQQVTLRCSSQSGHNTVSWYQQALGQGPQFIFQYYREEENGRGNFPPRFSGLQFPNYSSELNVNALELDDSALYLCASRRFAGETGELFFGEGSRLTVL.

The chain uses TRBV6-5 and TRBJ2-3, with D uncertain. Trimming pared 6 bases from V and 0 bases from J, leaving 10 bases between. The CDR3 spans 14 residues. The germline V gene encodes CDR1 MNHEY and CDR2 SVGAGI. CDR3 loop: CASRQSRSTDTQYF. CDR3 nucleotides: TGTGCCAGCAGGCAGTCCCGTAGCACAGATACGCAGTATTTT.

The chain's CDR3 is CATKKEDSALHF. DNA for the CDR3: TGTGCCACCAAGAAGGAGGACTCGGCCCTCCACTTT. This chain links TRBV6-6 with TRBJ1-6, with no clear D. The CDR3 length is 12 residues. V was cut by 10 bases and J by 14 bases, with 18 bases left in between. The germline CDR1 and CDR2 sequences are MNHNY and SVGAGI (reference sequence).

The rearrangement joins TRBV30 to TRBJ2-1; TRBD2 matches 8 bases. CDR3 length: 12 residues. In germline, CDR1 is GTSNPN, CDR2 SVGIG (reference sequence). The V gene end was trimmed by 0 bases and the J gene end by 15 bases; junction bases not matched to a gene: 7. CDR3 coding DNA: TGTGCCTGGAGTGTACTCGGGGGGGTAAGGTTCTTC. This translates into CAWSVLGGVRFF.